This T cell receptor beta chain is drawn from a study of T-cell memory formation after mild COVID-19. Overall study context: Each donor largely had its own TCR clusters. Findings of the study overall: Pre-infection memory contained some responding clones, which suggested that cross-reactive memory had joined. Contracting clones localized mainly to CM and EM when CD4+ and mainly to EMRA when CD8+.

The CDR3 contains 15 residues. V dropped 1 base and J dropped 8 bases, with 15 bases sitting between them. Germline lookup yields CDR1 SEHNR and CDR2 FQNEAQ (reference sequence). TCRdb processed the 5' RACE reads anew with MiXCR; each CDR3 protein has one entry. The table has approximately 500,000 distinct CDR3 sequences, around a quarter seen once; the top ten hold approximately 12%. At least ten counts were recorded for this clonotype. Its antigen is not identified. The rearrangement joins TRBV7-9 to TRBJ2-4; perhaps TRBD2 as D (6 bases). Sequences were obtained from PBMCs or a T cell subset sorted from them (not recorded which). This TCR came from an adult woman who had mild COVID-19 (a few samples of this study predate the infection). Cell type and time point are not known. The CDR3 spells CASSLGAGHLDIQYF. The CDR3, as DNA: TGTGCCAGCAGCTTAGGGGCGGGGCATCTGGACATTCAGTACTTC.